This TCR beta chain was identified in a study of shared clonotypes between healthy human individuals. Broader study findings: For sorted subsets, rarefaction showed incomplete sequencing despite large depth. Sequencing depth was expected to influence donor clonotype sharing.

Germline V gene lookup returns CDR1 LNHNV and CDR2 YYDKDF (reference sequence). V shed 0 bases and J shed 4 bases, with 10 bases lying between them. The CDR3 is 15 amino acids. Naive CD8 isolation took CD45RO-negative cells positively selected for CCR7 and excluded terminally differentiated effector memory CD45RA+ cells. Sequenced by immunoSEQ multiplex PCR; TCRdb stores in-frame clones only, minus some. This table has roughly 810,000 clones, about 96% appearing once. A word on this clone: The antigen remains unidentified.

The sequencing sample was made of naive CD8+ T cells sorted from blood. The receptor was isolated from a man aged 25 to 40 in good health. The chain joins TRBV15 to TRBJ1-5; D gene uncertain. DNA of the CDR3: TGTGCCACCAGCAGAGATAGGTCCCAAAATCAGCCCCAGCATTTT. Protein product: CATSRDRSQNQPQHF.